This T cell receptor beta chain is drawn from a study of Ad26.COV2.S vaccination and SARS-CoV-2 variants. Study findings and constraints: Researchers reported similar non-spike TCR breadth in vaccine and placebo recipients.

The CDR3 spans 14 residues. The germline V and J ends were trimmed by 4 bases and 8 bases, with 15 bases remaining between them. The V gene's germline CDR1 is LGHDT and CDR2 YNNKEL (reference sequence). Treatment of the sample: about 20 received Ad26.COV2.S at low or high dose, single or two shots; several received placebo; per-sample allocation not given. It was on day 63 after the first vaccine or placebo injection that samples were taken. Aged 18-55 years, donor was enrolled in Boston in about 2020. An Ad26 vector was used to express Wuhan-strain SARS-CoV-2 spike as the vaccine. Remarks on this clone: The antigen is unknown.

This table comes from immunoSEQ multiplex PCR, and its TCRdb copy is limited to in-frame clones, with some not included. The table has fewer than 400,000 clones, approximately 91% seen once. This TCR was recovered from a person between 18 and 59 years old who received the Ad26.COV2.S COVID-19 vaccine or a placebo. V gene TRBV3-1 (or the pseudogene TRBV3-2) combines with J gene TRBJ1-5; no reliable D call. This sample comprised peripheral blood, obtained in a trial of Ad26.COV2.S vaccine versus placebo. The CDR3 nucleotides are TGTGCCAGCAGCCCCGCGTTTGGGTTTGAGCCCCAGCATTTT. Translation: CASSPAFGFEPQHF.